Below are 3 T cell receptor beta chains sequenced from a single sample in a study of blood T cells in healthy people across ages. Sample-barcoded 5' priming and a J-beta primer mix drove a second PCR of roughly 6 to 12 cycles. MiXCR, applied by TCRdb to the 5' RACE reads, yields one record per CDR3 protein. This sample has 600,000 or so distinct CDR3 sequences, with 45% to 55% found just once. The sequencing input was blood. Receptors originate from an older man in good health.

This clonotype was counted many times. An end of the junction does not agree with germline; a read error may underlie this. This chain joins TRBV12-3 or TRBV12-4 and TRBJ2-3; weak D call: TRBD2 (6 bases). This CDR3 has 14 amino acids. The CDR3 sequence is CASSLGTSTDTQYF. DNA of the CDR3: TGCGCCAGCAGCCTTGGGACTAGCACAGATACGCAGTATTTT.

The V call is TRBV7-3, the J call TRBJ2-7; 11 bases map to TRBD2. The V gene end was trimmed by 4 bases and the J gene end by 7 bases; junction bases not matched to a gene: 12. CDR3 length equals 16 residues. Germline CDR1 reads SGHTA; CDR2 reads FQGTGA. CDR3 region: CASSSPSLAGGYEQYF. CDR3 bases: TGTGCCAGCAGCTCCCCCAGTCTAGCGGGAGGTTATGAGCAGTACTTC.

J is TRBJ2-1 and V is TRBV4-3; D ambiguous. This CDR3 region has 16 residues. Germline CDR1 and CDR2: LGHNA and YSLEER. V was shortened by 1 base and J by 4 bases, with 14 bases between the two germline ends. The CDR3 region is CASSQARDLFYNEQFF. DNA of the CDR3: TGCGCCAGCAGCCAAGCACGAGATTTATTTTACAATGAGCAGTTCTTC.